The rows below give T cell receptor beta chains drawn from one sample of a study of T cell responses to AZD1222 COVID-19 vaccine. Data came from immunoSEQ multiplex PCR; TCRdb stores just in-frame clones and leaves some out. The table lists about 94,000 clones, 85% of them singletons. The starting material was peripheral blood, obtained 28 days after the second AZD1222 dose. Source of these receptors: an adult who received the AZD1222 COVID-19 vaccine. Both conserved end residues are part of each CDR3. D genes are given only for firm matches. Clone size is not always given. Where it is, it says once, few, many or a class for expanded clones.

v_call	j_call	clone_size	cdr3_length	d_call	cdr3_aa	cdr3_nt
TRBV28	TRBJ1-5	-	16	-	CASSLAGYENLQPQHF	TGTGCCAGCAGTTTGGCAGGATACGAAAACTTACAGCCCCAGCATTTT
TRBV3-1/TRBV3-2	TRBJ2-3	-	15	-	CASSPGPSRTDTQYF	TGTGCCAGCAGCCCGGGACCATCTCGAACAGATACGCAGTATTTT
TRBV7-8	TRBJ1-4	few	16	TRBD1	CASSLADRGGREKLFF	TGTGCCAGCAGCTTAGCGGACAGGGGGGGTAGGGAAAAACTGTTTTTT
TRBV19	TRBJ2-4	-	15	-	CASSILSLGRGIQYF	TGTGCCAGTAGTATCCTGTCCCTAGGGAGAGGAATTCAGTACTTC
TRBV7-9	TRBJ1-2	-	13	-	CASSLGGAGGYTF	TGTGCCAGCAGCTTAGGTGGGGCTGGAGGCTACACCTTC
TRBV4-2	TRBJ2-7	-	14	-	CASSQTRSEDEQYF	TGTGCCAGCAGCCAGACAAGATCGGAGGACGAGCAGTACTTC
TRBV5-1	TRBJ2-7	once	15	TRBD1	CASSATGAPPYEQYF	TGCGCCAGCAGCGCGACAGGGGCTCCCCCCTACGAGCAGTACTTC
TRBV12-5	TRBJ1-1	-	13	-	CASGLGRGLQAFF	TGTGCTAGTGGTTTGGGGCGAGGGCTGCAAGCTTTCTTT
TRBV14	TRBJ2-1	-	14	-	CASSQDLNSRGEFF	TGTGCCAGCAGCCAAGATCTAAATAGCCGCGGCGAGTTCTTC
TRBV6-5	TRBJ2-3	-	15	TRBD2	CASRGLALITDTQYF	TGTGCCAGCAGAGGACTAGCGTTGATCACAGATACGCAGTATTTT
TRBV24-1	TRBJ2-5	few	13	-	CATSDGAGETQYF	TGTGCCACCAGTGATGGGGCTGGAGAGACCCAGTACTTC
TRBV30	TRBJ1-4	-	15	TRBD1	CAWSTSGGSYEKLFF	TGTGCCTGGAGCACCTCAGGGGGATCGTACGAAAAACTGTTTTTT
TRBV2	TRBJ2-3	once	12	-	CASSERSDTQYF	TGTGCCAGCAGTGAACGGTCGGATACGCAGTATTTT
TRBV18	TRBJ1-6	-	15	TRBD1	CASSPPGQGNSPLHF	TGTGCCAGCTCACCGCCGGGACAGGGCAATTCACCCCTCCACTTT
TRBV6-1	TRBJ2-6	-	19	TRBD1	CASSESVATGASGANVLTF	TGTGCCAGCAGTGAATCGGTAGCGACAGGGGCCTCTGGGGCCAACGTCCTGACTTTC
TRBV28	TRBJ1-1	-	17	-	CASSFPPQGAPNTEAFF	TGTGCCAGCAGTTTCCCCCCACAGGGCGCCCCGAACACTGAAGCTTTCTTT
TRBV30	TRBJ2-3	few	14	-	CAWSAPGAHGTQYF	TGTGCCTGGAGTGCGCCGGGGGCCCACGGTACGCAGTATTTT
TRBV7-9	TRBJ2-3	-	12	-	CASSLTRGTQYF	TGTGCCAGCAGCTTGACCAGGGGAACGCAGTATTTT
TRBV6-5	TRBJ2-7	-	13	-	CASSYISGYEQYF	TGTGCCAGCAGTTACATCTCGGGTTACGAGCAGTACTTC
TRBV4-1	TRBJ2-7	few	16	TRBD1	CASSQSPGTGSHEQYF	TGCGCCAGCAGCCAAAGTCCCGGGACAGGGTCACACGAGCAGTACTTC
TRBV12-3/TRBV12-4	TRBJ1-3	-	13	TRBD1	CASTRDRGNTIYF	TGTGCCAGCACCAGGGACAGGGGGAACACCATATATTTT
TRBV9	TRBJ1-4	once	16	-	CASSPQGGTLNEKLFF	TGTGCCAGCAGCCCTCAGGGAGGAACATTAAATGAAAAACTGTTTTTT
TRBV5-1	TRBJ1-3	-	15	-	CASSLNSMSGNTIYF	TGCGCCAGCAGCTTGAACAGTATGTCTGGAAACACCATATATTTT
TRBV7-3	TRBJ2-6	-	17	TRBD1	CASSLRAGGTGANVLTF	TGTGCCAGCAGCTTAAGGGCAGGGGGCACTGGGGCCAACGTCCTGACTTTC
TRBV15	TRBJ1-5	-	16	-	CATSREKQAGNQPQHF	TGTGCCACCAGCAGAGAAAAACAGGCCGGCAATCAGCCCCAGCATTTT
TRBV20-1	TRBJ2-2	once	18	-	CSASPPPGWREDTGELFF	TGCAGTGCTAGTCCCCCCCCTGGATGGCGGGAAGACACCGGGGAGCTGTTTTTT
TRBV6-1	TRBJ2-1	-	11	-	CASSDRDEQFF	TGTGCCAGCAGTGACAGGGATGAGCAGTTCTTC
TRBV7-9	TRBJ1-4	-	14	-	CASSLYGDGDKLFF	TGTGCCAGCAGCTTATATGGGGACGGGGATAAACTGTTTTTT
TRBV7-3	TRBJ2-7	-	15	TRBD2	CASSLIGLGSYEQYF	TGTGCCAGCAGCTTAATAGGACTAGGTTCCTACGAGCAGTACTTC
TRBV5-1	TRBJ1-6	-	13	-	CASSLEGNSPLHF	TGCGCCAGCAGCTTGGAAGGGAATTCACCCCTCCACTTT
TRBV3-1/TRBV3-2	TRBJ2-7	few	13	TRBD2	CASSRTSVNEQYF	TGTGCCAGCAGCCGGACTAGCGTCAACGAGCAGTACTTC
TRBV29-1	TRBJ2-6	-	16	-	CSVRGTAVSGANVLTF	TGCAGCGTACGCGGGACGGCCGTCTCTGGGGCCAACGTCCTGACTTTC
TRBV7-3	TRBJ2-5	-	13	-	CASSYGTQETQYF	TGTGCCAGCAGCTACGGGACCCAAGAGACCCAGTACTTC
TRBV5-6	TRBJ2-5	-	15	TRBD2	CASSPTSGARETQYF	TGTGCCAGCAGCCCAACTAGCGGGGCGCGGGAGACCCAGTACTTC
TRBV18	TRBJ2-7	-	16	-	CASSPRHHLSSYEQYF	TGTGCCAGCTCACCGCGACACCACCTTAGCTCCTACGAGCAGTACTTC
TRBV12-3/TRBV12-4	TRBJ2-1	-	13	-	CASSSSGGNEQFF	TGTGCCAGCAGTTCGTCCGGGGGCAATGAGCAGTTCTTC
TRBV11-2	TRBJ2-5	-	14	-	CASSLADTQETQYF	TGTGCCAGCAGCTTAGCGGACACCCAAGAGACCCAGTACTTC
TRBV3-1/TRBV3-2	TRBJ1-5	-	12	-	CASSQAKGPQHF	TGTGCCAGCAGCCAAGCAAAGGGACCTCAGCATTTT
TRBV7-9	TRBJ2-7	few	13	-	CASSPAWSYEQYF	TGTGCCAGCAGCCCTGCATGGTCCTACGAGCAGTACTTC
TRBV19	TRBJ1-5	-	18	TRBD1	CASILPDRGAGGNQPQHF	TGTGCCAGTATCTTGCCGGACAGGGGGGCGGGTGGCAATCAGCCCCAGCATTTT
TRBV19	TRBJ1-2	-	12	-	CASSIEGNGYTF	TGTGCCAGTAGTATAGAGGGGAATGGCTACACCTTC
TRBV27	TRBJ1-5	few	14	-	CASSLVGGNQPQHF	TGTGCCAGCAGTTTAGTGGGGGGGAATCAGCCCCAGCATTTT
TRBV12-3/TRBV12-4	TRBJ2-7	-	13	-	CASSLVGPYEQYF	TGTGCCAGCAGTTTGGTCGGTCCCTACGAGCAGTACTTC
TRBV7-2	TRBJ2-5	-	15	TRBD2	CASSFLAGGGETQYF	TGTGCCAGCAGCTTCCTAGCGGGAGGGGGAGAGACCCAGTACTTC
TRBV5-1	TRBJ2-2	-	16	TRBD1	CASRFGTGGSAGELFF	TGCGCCAGCCGCTTTGGGACAGGGGGATCGGCCGGGGAGCTGTTTTTT
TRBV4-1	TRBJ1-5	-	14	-	CASSQESSNQPQHF	TGCGCCAGCAGCCAAGAAAGCAGCAATCAGCCCCAGCATTTT
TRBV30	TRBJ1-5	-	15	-	CALTTSGTNNQPQHF	TGTGCCTTAACAACATCCGGGACAAATAATCAGCCCCAGCATTTT
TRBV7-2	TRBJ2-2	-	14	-	CASSTGGDTGELFF	TGTGCCAGCAGTACTGGAGGGGACACCGGGGAGCTGTTTTTT